Listed below are T cell receptor beta chains from one sample, sequenced in a study of OX40 agonist ivuxolimab in advanced cancers. TCRdb's copy holds only in-frame clones and misses some; the assay was immunoSEQ multiplex PCR. Of around 4,600 clones listed, roughly 67% are singletons. The sample consisted of CD4+ or CD8+ T cells sorted from blood, taken in a trial of the OX40 agonist ivuxolimab. These receptor sequences come from an adult with an advanced solid tumor such as melanoma, head and neck, liver or kidney cancer. The CDR3 runs from the conserved cysteine through the conserved F or W. Each record gives: D gene, clone size, J gene, V gene, CDR3 DNA, CDR3 protein. D genes are given only for firm matches. The listing skips clone size in some rows; elsewhere it reads once, few, many or a size class.

d_call: -
clone_size: -
j_call: TRBJ2-5
v_call: TRBV5-6
cdr3_nt: TGTGCCAGCAGCTTGGCCAGGTACGGCAAAGAGACCCAGTACTTC
cdr3_aa: CASSLARYGKETQYF

d_call: -
clone_size: -
j_call: TRBJ2-3
v_call: TRBV14
cdr3_nt: TGTGCCAGCAGCCAAGGAGGTTGGAGAGAACGCACAGATACGCAGTATTTT
cdr3_aa: CASSQGGWRERTDTQYF

d_call: TRBD1
clone_size: -
j_call: TRBJ1-2
v_call: TRBV11-1
cdr3_nt: TGTGCCAGCAGCTTAGGACAGGGAATCTATGGCTACACCTTC
cdr3_aa: CASSLGQGIYGYTF

d_call: -
clone_size: few
j_call: TRBJ1-2
v_call: TRBV9
cdr3_nt: TGTGCCAGCAGCTCCTTTTTCTACACCTTC
cdr3_aa: CASSSFFYTF

d_call: TRBD2
clone_size: few
j_call: TRBJ2-3
v_call: TRBV28
cdr3_nt: TGTGCCACCTGGGGGACTAGCGGGGGGTCAAGCACAGATACGCAGTATTTT
cdr3_aa: CATWGTSGGSSTDTQYF

d_call: TRBD1
clone_size: -
j_call: TRBJ2-7
v_call: TRBV7-4
cdr3_nt: TGTGCCAGCAGCTTCACTAGGGGGCCCTACGAGCAGTACTTC
cdr3_aa: CASSFTRGPYEQYF

d_call: TRBD1
clone_size: -
j_call: TRBJ1-6
v_call: TRBV27
cdr3_nt: TGTGCCAGCAGTGAATGGGACAGGGATAATTCACCCCTCCACTTT
cdr3_aa: CASSEWDRDNSPLHF

d_call: -
clone_size: -
j_call: TRBJ2-1
v_call: TRBV13
cdr3_nt: TGTGCCAGTTCCCGGGACTCAAGCATCAATGAGCAGTTCTTC
cdr3_aa: CASSRDSSINEQFF

d_call: TRBD1
clone_size: medium-sized
j_call: TRBJ2-5
v_call: TRBV7-2
cdr3_nt: TGTGCCAGCAGCAGCCGGACAGGTCAAGAGACCCAGTACTTC
cdr3_aa: CASSSRTGQETQYF

d_call: -
clone_size: -
j_call: TRBJ2-7
v_call: TRBV7-9
cdr3_nt: TGTGCCAGCAGCTTAGGGGGGACCCCGTACGAGCAGTACTTC
cdr3_aa: CASSLGGTPYEQYF

d_call: TRBD1
clone_size: -
j_call: TRBJ2-7
v_call: TRBV25-1
cdr3_nt: TGTGCCAGCGGGACAGGGTCGGAAGAGCAGTACTTC
cdr3_aa: CASGTGSEEQYF

d_call: -
clone_size: many
j_call: TRBJ1-3
v_call: TRBV21-1
cdr3_nt: TGTGCCCCTCTCCCTGGAAACACCATATATTTT
cdr3_aa: CAPLPGNTIYF

d_call: -
clone_size: large
j_call: TRBJ2-6
v_call: TRBV7-9
cdr3_nt: TGTGCCAGCAGCAGATGGACCAACTCTGGGGCCAACGTCCTGACTTTC
cdr3_aa: CASSRWTNSGANVLTF

d_call: -
clone_size: few
j_call: TRBJ2-5
v_call: TRBV10-2
cdr3_nt: TGCGCCAGCAGTGCCTTCTCGCCGAGGGAGACCCAGTACTTC
cdr3_aa: CASSAFSPRETQYF

d_call: TRBD1
clone_size: -
j_call: TRBJ2-3
v_call: TRBV5-1
cdr3_nt: TGCGCCAGCAGCCAAAATCGGGACAGACGAAGCACAGATACGCAGTATTTT
cdr3_aa: CASSQNRDRRSTDTQYF

d_call: -
clone_size: -
j_call: TRBJ2-5
v_call: TRBV19
cdr3_nt: TGTGCCAGTAGTATAGTTTTGGGGAACCAAGAGACCCAGTACTTC
cdr3_aa: CASSIVLGNQETQYF

d_call: -
clone_size: few
j_call: TRBJ2-3
v_call: TRBV7-9
cdr3_nt: TGTGCCAGCAGCCAGGCCAGAGGGATCGGAGATACGCAGTATTTT
cdr3_aa: CASSQARGIGDTQYF

d_call: TRBD1
clone_size: -
j_call: TRBJ1-4
v_call: TRBV9
cdr3_nt: TGTGCCAGCAGCGTAGGGGAGGGGGCTGGTAATGAAAAACTGTTTTTT
cdr3_aa: CASSVGEGAGNEKLFF

d_call: -
clone_size: few
j_call: TRBJ2-1
v_call: TRBV7-9
cdr3_nt: TGTGCCAGCAGACACGGACAGCACAATGAGCAGTTCTTC
cdr3_aa: CASRHGQHNEQFF

d_call: -
clone_size: -
j_call: TRBJ1-5
v_call: TRBV27
cdr3_nt: TGTGCCAGCAGTCCAGGTCGGAATCAGCCCCAGCATTTT
cdr3_aa: CASSPGRNQPQHF

d_call: -
clone_size: -
j_call: TRBJ1-1
v_call: TRBV7-3
cdr3_nt: TGTGCCAGCAGCCCAAGGCAGGGCAATGAAGCTTTCTTT
cdr3_aa: CASSPRQGNEAFF

d_call: -
clone_size: -
j_call: TRBJ2-7
v_call: TRBV6-6
cdr3_nt: TGTGCCAGCAGCAGCGAGCAGTACTTC
cdr3_aa: CASSSEQYF

d_call: -
clone_size: -
j_call: TRBJ1-3
v_call: TRBV19
cdr3_nt: TGTGCCAGTATTTCGGACTCTGGAAACACCATATATTTT
cdr3_aa: CASISDSGNTIYF

d_call: -
clone_size: -
j_call: TRBJ1-2
v_call: TRBV11-1
cdr3_nt: TGTGCCAGCAGCCCTAACAGGGCTTCACGTGGCTACACCTTC
cdr3_aa: CASSPNRASRGYTF

d_call: TRBD2
clone_size: -
j_call: TRBJ2-7
v_call: TRBV10-3
cdr3_nt: TGTGCCATCAGTGACTTAGGACTAGCGGGGGGTTACGAGCAGTACTTC
cdr3_aa: CAISDLGLAGGYEQYF

d_call: -
clone_size: few
j_call: TRBJ1-2
v_call: TRBV7-9
cdr3_nt: TGTGCCAGCAGCTCGTTGGGCCCGGGAATCTATGGCTACACCTTC
cdr3_aa: CASSSLGPGIYGYTF

d_call: -
clone_size: -
j_call: TRBJ2-7
v_call: TRBV7-6
cdr3_nt: TGTGCCAGCAGCTTCGGCCAGGGGTACGAGCAGTACTTC
cdr3_aa: CASSFGQGYEQYF

d_call: TRBD2
clone_size: few
j_call: TRBJ2-5
v_call: TRBV4-2
cdr3_nt: TGTGCCAGCAGCCCAATCGGGGGGGAGACCCAGTACTTC
cdr3_aa: CASSPIGGETQYF

d_call: TRBD2
clone_size: few
j_call: TRBJ2-1
v_call: TRBV5-4
cdr3_nt: TGTGCCAGCAGCTTTGGGACTATTAAGTTCTTC
cdr3_aa: CASSFGTIKFF

d_call: -
clone_size: -
j_call: TRBJ2-7
v_call: TRBV6-1
cdr3_nt: TGTGCCAGCAGTGAAGAAGTAGGGACATTAGCCTACGAGCAGTACTTC
cdr3_aa: CASSEEVGTLAYEQYF

d_call: -
clone_size: -
j_call: TRBJ2-1
v_call: TRBV11-1
cdr3_nt: TGTGCCAGCAGCCAAGGGCACAGGGAAAATGAGCAGTTCTTC
cdr3_aa: CASSQGHRENEQFF

d_call: -
clone_size: few
j_call: TRBJ1-4
v_call: TRBV28
cdr3_nt: TGTGCCAGCAGTTACCTGGACTCCGCAACTAATGAAAAACTGTTTTTT
cdr3_aa: CASSYLDSATNEKLFF

d_call: -
clone_size: -
j_call: TRBJ2-5
v_call: TRBV21-1
cdr3_nt: TGTGCCAGCAGCAGGGAGGGGAGGGAGAGGAAAGAGACCCAGTACTTC
cdr3_aa: CASSREGRERKETQYF

d_call: -
clone_size: -
j_call: TRBJ1-2
v_call: TRBV12-5
cdr3_nt: TGTGCTAGTGGTTTGGTATCAGGGGACTATGGCTACACCTTC
cdr3_aa: CASGLVSGDYGYTF

d_call: -
clone_size: -
j_call: TRBJ2-5
v_call: TRBV7-2
cdr3_nt: TGTGCCAGCAGCTTAAACGGGGTCAGGGAGACCCAGTACTTC
cdr3_aa: CASSLNGVRETQYF

d_call: -
clone_size: -
j_call: TRBJ1-5
v_call: TRBV7-9
cdr3_nt: TGTGCCAGCAGCTTAGCAGGGCTTCAGCCCCAGCATTTT
cdr3_aa: CASSLAGLQPQHF

d_call: TRBD1
clone_size: few
j_call: TRBJ1-4
v_call: TRBV2
cdr3_nt: TGTGCCAGCAGTGGGGACAGCAGTGGAGGAGAAAAAGAAAAACTGTTTTTT
cdr3_aa: CASSGDSSGGEKEKLFF

d_call: -
clone_size: -
j_call: TRBJ1-6
v_call: TRBV6-5
cdr3_nt: TGTGCCAGCAGTTTATTCTCCCTTAATTCACCCCTCCACTTT
cdr3_aa: CASSLFSLNSPLHF

d_call: TRBD2
clone_size: few
j_call: TRBJ2-3
v_call: TRBV6-4
cdr3_nt: TGTGCCAGCAGTGAAGCGGGGGGAACAGATACGCAGTATTTT
cdr3_aa: CASSEAGGTDTQYF

d_call: -
clone_size: -
j_call: TRBJ2-1
v_call: TRBV7-3
cdr3_nt: TGTGCCAGCAGCTACGACAGATACAATGAGCAGTTCTTC
cdr3_aa: CASSYDRYNEQFF

d_call: -
clone_size: -
j_call: TRBJ2-1
v_call: TRBV19
cdr3_nt: TGTGCCAGTAGTATAGCGGGGGTTTACAATGAGCAGTTCTTC
cdr3_aa: CASSIAGVYNEQFF

d_call: -
clone_size: once
j_call: TRBJ2-5
v_call: TRBV7-2
cdr3_nt: TGTGCCAGCAGCTTAGGACAGCAAGAGACCCAGTACTTC
cdr3_aa: CASSLGQQETQYF

d_call: TRBD1
clone_size: many
j_call: TRBJ1-1
v_call: TRBV27
cdr3_nt: TGTGCCAGCAGTTCGACAGGGGGCTTCACTGAAGCTTTCTTT
cdr3_aa: CASSSTGGFTEAFF

d_call: -
clone_size: -
j_call: TRBJ1-2
v_call: TRBV19
cdr3_nt: TGTGCCAGTAGTATGAGGGCGGACACTAACTATGGCTACACCTTC
cdr3_aa: CASSMRADTNYGYTF